The 17 T cell receptor beta chains reported below all come from one sample, sequenced in a study of blood T cell repertoires in COVID-19. Profiled with immunoSEQ multiplex PCR; TCRdb holds only in-frame clones, not every one. This sample has 400,000 to 450,000 clones, with about 91% found just once. Sequenced sample: peripheral blood. These receptors all stem from a woman in her forties or fifties with COVID-19, enrolled during active disease.

This clone was observed a few times. The chain joins TRBV29-1 to TRBJ2-2; TRBD2 agrees at 7 bases. This CDR3 is 14 amino acids long. Germline CDR1 is SQVTM and CDR2 is ANQGSEA. V shed 6 bases and J 4 bases; nucleotides not matched to a gene: 8. Here the CDR3 DNA reads TGCAGCGTCCTACCGGGACTAACCACCGGGGAGCTGTTTTTT. Translating gives CSVLPGLTTGELFF.

The chain carries TRBV6-5 and TRBJ1-3, with 7 positions matching TRBD1. This CDR3 contains 13 residues. Per the germline V gene, CDR1 is MNHEY and CDR2 is SVGAGI. Trimming cost V 6 bases and J 6 bases; bases outside gene matches: 5. CDR3 nucleotide sequence: TGTGCCAGCAGGGGGGACAGCTTAAACACCATATATTTT. Protein product: CASRGDSLNTIYF.

The genes are TRBV20-1 and TRBJ1-1; no definite D call. Germline values: CDR1 DFQATT, CDR2 SNEGSKA (reference sequence). The CDR3 runs to 13 residues. V was shortened by 3 bases and J by 1 base, with 9 bases between the two germline ends. The CDR3 spells CSASRQANTEAFF. CDR3 bases: TGCAGTGCTAGTCGTCAGGCGAACACTGAAGCTTTCTTT.

This clone was picked up one time. This rearrangement joins TRBV4-2 to TRBJ2-7; D is unresolved. This CDR3 is built from 16 residues. Per germline, CDR1 LGHNA and CDR2 YNFKEQ. The V gene lost 0 bases and the J gene lost 0 bases, with 12 bases spanning the gap. The CDR3 here is CASSQDPAASSYEQYF. The CDR3 coding sequence is TGTGCCAGCAGCCAAGATCCGGCGGCAAGCTCCTACGAGCAGTACTTC.

The chain employs TRBV18 and TRBJ2-7; tentatively, D is TRBD1 (6 bases). The V end was cut by 4 bases, the J end by 6 bases, with 10 bases between. This CDR3 spans 12 amino acids. Germline CDR1 KGHSH, CDR2 LQKENI. The CDR3 region has the DNA TGTGCCAGCTCACGGCAGGGGAGCGAGCAGTACTTC. Protein sequence: CASSRQGSEQYF.

This clone appeared once. V is TRBV5-6 and J is TRBJ2-3; the D gene is possibly TRBD2 (6 bases). The V gene's germline CDR1 is SGHDT and CDR2 YYEEEE. The CDR3 extends over 14 amino acids. Trimming removed 4 bases from V and 3 bases from J, with 12 bases in between. Written as DNA, the CDR3 is TGTGCCAGCAGCGTGGAGGGAGGAACAGATACGCAGTATTTT. Translated, it gives CASSVEGGTDTQYF.

A note on this clone: Other DNA sequences in this specimen translate into the identical CDR3. The chain carries TRBV24-1 and TRBJ2-2; the D is unclear. Germline CDR1 KGHDR, CDR2 SFDVKD. Trimming left V 7 bases short and J 3 bases short, with 5 bases between. CDR3 length: 12 residues. The CDR3 sequence: CATRGDTGELFF. The DNA for the CDR3 is TGTGCCACCAGGGGCGACACCGGGGAGCTGTTTTTT.

V usage is TRBV29-1 and J usage is TRBJ2-7; 7 bases map to TRBD1. CDR1 and CDR2 from the germline V gene are SQVTM and ANQGSEA. The CDR3 has 12 amino acids. The ends lost 7 bases at V and 3 bases at J; junction bases unmatched: 6. The CDR3 region has the DNA TGCAGCGATCGGACAGGACTCTACGAGCAGTACTTC. Protein product: CSDRTGLYEQYF.

The rearrangement joins TRBV7-2 to TRBJ1-2, with D tentatively TRBD1 (6 bases). V lost 1 base and J lost 5, with 20 bases in between. The CDR3 extends over 17 amino acids. Germline V gives CDR1 SGHTA, CDR2 FQGNSA. This CDR3 reads CASSLGITQGIEYGYTF. In nucleotides, the CDR3 is TGTGCCAGCAGCTTAGGGATCACTCAGGGGATTGAATATGGCTACACCTTC.

The chain links TRBV6-1 to TRBJ2-7; maybe TRBD2 (6 bases). From germline, CDR1 is MNHNS and CDR2 SASEGT. The CDR3 runs to 13 residues. V was pared by 3 bases and J by 2 bases, with 8 bases between. As DNA, the CDR3 is TGTGCCAGCAGTGAGGGGGAGGCCTACGAGCAGTACTTC. Translation gives CASSEGEAYEQYF.

The chain links TRBV5-4 to TRBJ1-2, with 9 bases lining up with TRBD1. CDR3 size: 13 residues. With 3 bases clipped from V and 7 bases from J, the junction kept 4 bases outside the gene matches. CDR1 and CDR2 (germline): SGHNT, YYREEE (reference sequence). The CDR3 here is CASSSQGAGGYTF. Here the CDR3 DNA reads TGTGCCAGCAGCTCACAGGGGGCAGGTGGCTACACCTTC.

V usage is TRBV9 and J usage is TRBJ2-1, with 14 bases identical to TRBD2. The CDR3 contains 18 residues. Trimming cost V 4 bases and J 0 bases; bases outside gene matches: 6. Germline CDR1 SGDLS, CDR2 YYNGEE. The CDR3 nucleotides read TGTGCCAGCAGCCCGGGGACTAGCGGGGGACTCTCCTACAATGAGCAGTTCTTC. Encoded protein: CASSPGTSGGLSYNEQFF. Using reference TRBV9 and TRBJ2-1 for the parts outside the CDR3, the full variable domain is DSGVTQTPKHLITATGQRVTLRCSPRSGDLSVYWYQQSLDQGLQFLIQYYNGEERAKGNILERFSAQQFPDLHSELNLSSLELGDSALYFCASSPGTSGGLSYNEQFFGPGTRLTVL.

The rearrangement links TRBV6-5 to TRBJ1-1, with 7 bases that match TRBD1. The CDR3 spans 14 residues. Germline CDR1 is MNHEY and CDR2 is SVGAGI. The V gene end was trimmed by 6 bases and the J gene end by 5 bases; junction bases not matched to a gene: 9. CDR3 sequence reads: CASSTTGLGTEAFF. DNA of the CDR3: TGTGCCAGCAGCACGACAGGGTTGGGGACTGAAGCTTTCTTT.

The V gene is TRBV7-9, the J gene TRBJ1-4; D call uncertain. Germline CDR1 and CDR2: SEHNR and FQNEAQ (reference sequence). The CDR3 covers 11 residues. Trimming removed 5 bases from V and 7 bases from J, with 5 bases in between. This CDR3 reads CASSLSEKLFF. The CDR3 DNA follows: TGTGCCAGCAGCCTTAGTGAAAAACTGTTTTTT.

The sample holds one count of this clone. The chain is built from TRBV30 and TRBJ1-1, with 7 bases matching TRBD1. This CDR3 is 14 amino acids long. V gave up 4 bases and J gave up 4 bases; unmatched junction bases: 9. CDR1 GTSNPN and CDR2 SVGIG come from the germline V gene (reference sequence). The CDR3 here is CAWTHRGGGTEAFF. As DNA, the CDR3 is TGTGCCTGGACCCACAGGGGTGGTGGCACTGAAGCTTTCTTT.

V is TRBV9 and J is TRBJ1-1; D is unresolved. Germline V gene sequence: CDR1 SGDLS, CDR2 YYNGEE. V gave up 1 base and J gave up 2 bases, with 6 bases separating them. CDR3 size: 13 residues. CDR3 DNA: TGTGCCAGCAGCGTACAGACTAACACTGAAGCTTTCTTT. Its protein is CASSVQTNTEAFF.

The chain combines TRBV12-3 or TRBV12-4 with TRBJ1-1; the D is unclear. The V gene lost 4 bases and the J gene lost 1 base, with 7 bases spanning the gap. The CDR3 length is 13 residues. CDR3 in DNA: TGTGCCAGCAGTTCCTCCTCGAACACTGAAGCTTTCTTT. It specifies CASSSSSNTEAFF.